This record covers a single T cell receptor beta chain. Some clones are missing from TCRdb's copy, which holds only in-frame ones; the method was immunoSEQ multiplex PCR. The sample lists under 300,000 clones; around 90% were seen once. The data belong to a study of blood T cell repertoires in COVID-19. The trim removed 6 bases at V and 2 bases at J, leaving 8 bases unmatched. Germline CDR1 is SGHRS and CDR2 is YFSETQ. There are 15 residues in the CDR3. Sequences were obtained from peripheral blood. The chain couples TRBV5-1 to TRBJ1-3, with TRBD1 matching 7 bases. This TCR came from a man aged 50 or older with acute or convalescent COVID-19. The DNA of the CDR3 is TGCGCCAGCACCAAAGAGGGGGCGGCTGGAAACACCATATATTTT. Translated, it gives CASTKEGAAGNTIYF.